Below are 10 T cell receptor beta chains sequenced from a single sample in a study of blood T cells in healthy people across ages. Together with a sample-barcoded 5' primer, a J-beta primer mix was included in a second PCR lasting about 7 to 11 cycles. In TCRdb, the 5' RACE reads were re-called with MiXCR into one record per CDR3 protein. The sample lists about 1.6 million distinct CDR3 sequences, roughly 32% occurring once. The sequenced material came from blood. The receptors here all came from a woman aged 30 to 39 in good health.

V usage is TRBV12-3 or TRBV12-4 and J usage is TRBJ2-3; 7 bases agree with TRBD2. Trimming took 2 bases from V and 3 from J; bases not matched to a gene: 2. The CDR3 extends over 14 amino acids. The CDR3 DNA reads TGTGCCAGCAGTTTATATAGCGGGACAGATACGCAGTATTTT. Its translation: CASSLYSGTDTQYF.

This clonotype was observed a handful of times. The chain has TRBV7-3 and TRBJ2-1; D is unresolved. This CDR3 is built from 13 residues. Germline V gene sequence: CDR1 SGHTA, CDR2 FQGTGA. Trimming pared 1 base from V and 7 bases from J, leaving 8 bases between. The CDR3 DNA reads as TGTGCCAGCAGCTTAATAGGGCCGAATGAGCAGTTCTTC. It yields the protein CASSLIGPNEQFF.

This sequence joins TRBV20-1 and TRBJ1-4; weak D call: TRBD1 (5 bases). V lost 5 bases to trimming and J lost 0 bases, with 10 bases between them. This CDR3 comprises 14 residues. The germline V gene has CDR1 DFQATT and CDR2 SNEGSKA (reference sequence). CDR3 nucleotide sequence: TGCAGTGCTTTTCGACAGACAACTAATGAAAAACTGTTTTTT. It is translated as CSAFRQTTNEKLFF.

The chain recombines TRBV12-3 or TRBV12-4 with TRBJ2-7, with D perhaps assigned TRBD1 or TRBD2 (5 bases each). V was trimmed by 5 bases and J by 1 base, leaving 15 bases between them. This CDR3 has 15 residues. CDR3: CASSGTITISYEQYF. CDR3 coding DNA: TGTGCCAGCAGTGGGACCATCACGATATCCTACGAGCAGTACTTC.

The chain couples TRBV7-9 to TRBJ2-5; D might be TRBD2 (6 bases). The length of the CDR3 is 15 residues. Deletions cut 2 bases from V and 1 base from J, with 11 bases between. The germline V gene encodes CDR1 SEHNR and CDR2 FQNEAQ (reference sequence). DNA of the CDR3: TGTGCCAGCAGCTTAATGGCGGGGACCCAAGAGACCCAGTACTTC. This gives the protein CASSLMAGTQETQYF.

This clonotype was recorded a few times. The genes are TRBV20-1 and TRBJ2-1; D is possibly TRBD1 or TRBD2 (6 bases each). The germline V gene has CDR1 DFQATT and CDR2 SNEGSKA (reference sequence). The CDR3 spans 12 residues. Trimming removed 7 bases from V and 5 bases from J, with 12 bases in between. The CDR3 is CSEGGTNNEQFF. As DNA, the CDR3 is TGCAGTGAGGGGGGCACTAACAATGAGCAGTTCTTC.

Ten or more counts support this clonotype. This chain joins TRBV29-1 and TRBJ1-2, with a weak D call TRBD1 (6 bases). Trimming removed 4 bases at V and 6 bases at J, with 9 bases between. Germline CDR1 SQVTM, CDR2 ANQGSEA. This CDR3 is 11 amino acids long. The CDR3 DNA follows: TGCAGCGTTGTCGCAGGGGATGGCTACACCTTC. It codes for CSVVAGDGYTF. The full variable domain, in which reference TRBV29-1 and TRBJ1-2 provide the parts outside the CDR3, is SAVISQKPSRDICQRGTSLTIQCQVDSQVTMMFWYRQQPGQSLTLIATANQGSEATYESGFVIDKFPISRPNLTFSTLTVSNMSPEDSSIYLCSVVAGDGYTFGSGTRLTVV.

V usage is TRBV9 and J usage is TRBJ1-2, with a tentative D call TRBD1 (6 bases). V lost 6 bases, J lost 3 bases, and 18 bases lay in between. Germline CDR1 is SGDLS and CDR2 is YYNGEE. This CDR3 region has 15 residues. Written as DNA, the CDR3 is TGTGCCAGCACCACATCCCCGGACAGAGACTATGGCTACACCTTC. It is translated as CASTTSPDRDYGYTF.

The chain links TRBV3-1 to TRBJ1-1; D is unresolved. The CDR3 contains 14 residues. Per the germline V gene, CDR1 is LGHDT and CDR2 is YNNKEL (reference sequence). The V gene lost 6 bases and the J gene lost 8 bases, with 19 bases spanning the gap. The CDR3 bases are TGTGCCAGCAGTTTTAAACCGGGATTATTAGAAGCTTTCTTT. Its protein is CASSFKPGLLEAFF.

DNA for the CDR3: TGCGCCAGCAGCTTGGATAGATCCCATGAAAAACTGTTTTTT. It codes for CASSLDRSHEKLFF. The V gene is TRBV5-1, the J gene TRBJ1-4; D is undetermined. Germline values: CDR1 SGHRS, CDR2 YFSETQ. The CDR3 sequence is 14 residues long. V dropped 0 bases and J dropped 6 bases, with 9 bases sitting between them.